The T cell receptor beta chain described here comes from a study of T-cell reconstitution after alpha-beta-depleted transplantation in children. Unique molecular identifiers featured in how the TCRbeta library was prepared. From the PCR reads, TCRdb called clonotypes with MiXCR, one entry per CDR3 protein. The data show hundreds of thousands of distinct CDR3 sequences, 30% to 35% seen once. The sequence derives from a human donor who donated a stem cell graft to a child with aplastic anemia. The sequenced sample was PBMCs from the stem cell graft donor, obtained from the stem cell graft.

CDR3 in amino acids: CASSISAVNEQFF. CDR3 DNA: TGTGCCAGTAGTATATCCGCTGTCAATGAGCAGTTCTTC. The chain recombines TRBV19 with TRBJ2-1; D unclear. CDR3 length equals 13 residues. V shed 2 bases and J shed 6 bases, with 8 bases lying between them. CDR1 and CDR2 from the germline V gene are LNHDA and SQIVND (reference sequence).